This T cell receptor (beta chain) was obtained from a study of OX40 agonist ivuxolimab in advanced cancers. As for the study more broadly: Ivuxolimab, which targeted the costimulatory receptor OX40 (CD134), was an agonistic, fully human IgG2 monoclonal antibody. Intravenous ivuxolimab was administered to patients every 2 weeks at six dose levels: 0.01, 0.1, 0.3, 1.5, 3 and 10 mg/kg. Of the 50 to 55 patients in dose escalation, about 20 had hepatocellular carcinoma, some 15 had melanoma, 9 had renal cell carcinoma and 9 had head and neck cancer. The dose-escalation cohort was about 87% male with a mean age of about 60 years, ranging from roughly 23 to 85. Prior anti-PD-1, anti-PD-L1 or anti-CTLA-4 therapy was permitted, and 40% to 50% of dose-escalation patients had received checkpoint inhibitors. Three dose-escalation patients achieved partial responses, one with hepatocellular carcinoma and two with cutaneous melanoma. Peripheral TCRbeta sequencing aimed to test whether ivuxolimab altered TCR sequence diversity and caused clonal T-cell expansion. The paper describes the monotherapy dose-escalation part (N = 52 patients) of the phase I trial of ivuxolimab. Broad study findings and their caveats: After ivuxolimab, expanded clones were on average more numerous among CD8+ T cells than among CD4+ T cells. Low levels of normalized T-cell clonal expansion were also shown by some nonresponding patients. At doses of 0.1 to 3.0 mg/kg, clonal expansion of both CD4+ and CD8+ T cells in blood was seen between baseline and week 6. In partial responders in the 0.1-3.0 mg/kg groups, normalized peripheral clonal expansion was found to be among the lowest, especially among CD8+ T cells. The antigen specificity of the peripheral T cells that underwent clonal expansion was not determined.

In regard to this clone: Its binding antigen is unknown. Per-base qualities were not stored, and no clone one base away is much larger.

V was cut back by 5 bases and J by 3 bases, leaving a gap of 17 bases between them. According to the germline V gene (reference sequence), CDR1 reads MNHEY and CDR2 reads SMNVEV. The CDR3 goes from the cysteine to the phenylalanine over 15 residues. Solely the CDR3 DNA is kept, with 45 bases framed from the first base. Genomic DNA was extracted from sorted cells for sequencing of the TCRbeta CDR3 region. The immunoSEQ Assay was used to sequence the TCRbeta CDR3 regions. Held by TCRdb, this immuneACCESS table contains in-frame sequences only and omits some clones. Under half of the omission traces to an unresolved V gene where checked; the cause of the rest is unknown. The sample includes 65,000 to 80,000 clones, with about 94% observed a single time. The top ten clonotypes cover 6.2% of the sample. The trial excluded patients who had a history of autoimmune disease or who were on systemic immunosuppression. Peripheral blood for TCR sequencing was collected from all dose cohorts at baseline, on cycle 4 day 1, and on cycle 7 day 1. Samples came from an open-label, multicenter, first-in-human phase I dose-escalation trial of ivuxolimab. Adults with locally advanced or metastatic melanoma, renal cell carcinoma, hepatocellular carcinoma or head and neck squamous cell carcinoma were enrolled in the trial. Before TCR sequencing, CD4+ T cells and CD8+ T cells from peripheral blood were sorted into separate populations.

The material sequenced was CD4+ or CD8+ T cells sorted from blood, taken in a trial of the OX40 agonist ivuxolimab. Here the chain combines TRBV27 and TRBJ2-7, with the D gene possibly TRBD1 or TRBD2, each one fitting 6 bases. This TCR derives from an adult with an advanced solid tumor such as melanoma, head and neck, liver or kidney cancer. The bases read TGTGCCAGCAGTAAGGGGGGCCTATCCCACTACGAGCAGTACTTC. It encodes CASSKGGLSHYEQYF.